This TCR beta chain stems from a study of blood T cells in healthy people across ages. The study recruited healthy Caucasian donors from Russia who were aged about 6 to 90. The sample, 9 to 10 milliliters of peripheral blood, was drawn from each donor. Note on this clonotype: Its antigen is unidentified.

General study points: The unknown donor CMV status may have confounded expanded clonotype changes.

The second PCR ran roughly 6 to 11 cycles with a sample-barcoded 5' primer and J-beta primers. Samples each returned at least 2.5 million CDR3-containing paired-end reads. TCRdb recomputed calls from the 5' RACE reads with MiXCR, one row per CDR3 protein. The data show more than 650,000 distinct CDR3 sequences, roughly 50% seen once. Looked up from germline, CDR1 is SGHTS and CDR2 is YDEGEE. V was shortened by 4 bases and J by 8 bases, with 18 bases between the two germline ends. The CDR3 length is 15 residues. The sample taken for sequencing was blood. The chain couples TRBV5-8 to TRBJ1-4; D perhaps matches TRBD1 (5 bases). This TCR derives from a man older than 75 in good health. CDR3 sequence: CASSPGRTGGEKLFF. The CDR3 nucleotides are TGTGCCAGCAGCCCAGGACGCACGGGGGGAGAAAAACTGTTTTTT.